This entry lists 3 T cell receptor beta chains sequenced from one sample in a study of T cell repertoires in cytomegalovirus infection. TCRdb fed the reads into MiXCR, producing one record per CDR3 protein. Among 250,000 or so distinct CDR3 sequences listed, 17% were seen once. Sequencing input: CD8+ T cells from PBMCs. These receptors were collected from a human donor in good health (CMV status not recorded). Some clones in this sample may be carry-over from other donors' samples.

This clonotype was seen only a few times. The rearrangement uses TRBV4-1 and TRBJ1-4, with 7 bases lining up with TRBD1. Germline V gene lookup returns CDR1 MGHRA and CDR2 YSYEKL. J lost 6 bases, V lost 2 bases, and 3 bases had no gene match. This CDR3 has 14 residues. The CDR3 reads CASSQQGVDEKLFF. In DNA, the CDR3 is TGCGCCAGCAGCCAACAGGGGGTAGATGAAAAACTGTTTTTT.

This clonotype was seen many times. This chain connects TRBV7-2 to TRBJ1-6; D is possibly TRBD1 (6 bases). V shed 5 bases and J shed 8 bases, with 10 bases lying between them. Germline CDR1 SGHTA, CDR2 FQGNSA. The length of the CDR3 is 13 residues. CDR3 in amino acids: CASSPAGDSPLHF. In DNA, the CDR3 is TGTGCCAGCAGCCCAGCAGGGGATTCACCCCTCCACTTT.

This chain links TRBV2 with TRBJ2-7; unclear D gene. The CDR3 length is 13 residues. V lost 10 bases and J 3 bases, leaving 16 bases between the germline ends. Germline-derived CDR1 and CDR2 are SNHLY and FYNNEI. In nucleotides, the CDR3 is TGTGCCACCCTCCTGACCCCCTTCTACGAGCAGTACTTC. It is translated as CATLLTPFYEQYF.